This T cell receptor beta chain emerged from a study of T cell changes during pregnancy in multiple sclerosis (dated 2019 in TCRdb). About the investigation overall: Changes in the T cell repertoire over the course of pregnancy were examined in this study in women with multiple sclerosis.

The CDR3 measures 14 amino acids from cysteine to phenylalanine. The only DNA kept is the CDR3, 42 bases in frame from the first base. The V and J ends are trimmed by 1 base and 5 bases, leaving 12 bases between them. CDR1 is given as SGHRS and CDR2 as YFSETQ, both from the germline V gene. Receptor libraries were prepared by the immunoSEQ multiplex PCR assay. TCRdb stores this immuneACCESS table with in-frame sequences only. Part of the clones is absent; in the studies checked, under half of the shortfall reflects unresolved V genes, and no reason is known for the rest. The sample table contains some 70,000 clones; only one count was recorded for roughly nine tenths of them. Over 0.65% of the sample is in the top ten clones. With regard to this clone: Its target antigen remains unknown. Nothing much larger sits one base from this clone, and base qualities are not available.

The material sequenced was peripheral blood, taken in the second trimester of pregnancy. The chain joins TRBV5-1 to TRBJ1-1; no confident D gene assignment can be made. The clonotype was recovered from a female donor with multiple sclerosis, enrolled in a pregnancy study. In nucleotides, the sequence is TGCGCCAGCAGCTTGAACGGTGAGGTTACTGAAGCTTTCTTT. It encodes CASSLNGEVTEAFF.